The T cell receptor (beta chain) described here comes from a study of vaccination and CD4 T cells after COVID-19. Turning to the study itself: Participants were vaccinated with two doses, given as either BNT162b2 or mRNA-1273 vaccine. Stimulation of the cells used overlapping spike peptide pools from SARS-CoV-2 and from the common cold coronaviruses HCoV-NL63, HCoV-OC43 and HCoV-229E.

CDR3 length equals 15 residues. V lost 6 bases and J 2 bases, leaving 14 bases between the germline ends. Looked up from germline, CDR1 is ENHRY and CDR2 is SYGVKD. Indicated treatment: roughly 11-day PBMC culture with coronavirus spike peptide pools or control peptides (ViraFEST assay). This clonotype was observed a few times. Its cognate antigen is unknown. Sequencing of DNA taken from cultured CD4+ T cells relied on the Oncomine TCR Beta short-read assay. TCRdb re-called the PCR reads with MiXCR, one entry per CDR3 protein. This sample has under 13,000 distinct CDR3 sequences, with about 25% found just once. Study conclusions and caveats: Convalescent patients had 304 of 307 vaccine-specific clones showing spike mono-reactivity.

This chain connects TRBV10-3 to TRBJ1-5; the D gene is possibly TRBD1 (6 bases). This specimen consisted of CD4+ T cells from blood, cultured in vitro, obtained after SARS-CoV-2 vaccination. The TCR comes from a human donor who had recovered from COVID-19. The CDR3 is CAISVSGEGNQPQHF. The CDR3 region has the DNA TGTGCCATCAGCGTTTCAGGGGAGGGCAATCAGCCCCAGCATTTT.